The 26 T cell receptor beta chains below come from one sample, sequenced in a study of ipilimumab plus nivolumab after autologous stem cell transplantation. Produced via immunoSEQ multiplex PCR; TCRdb's table is partial and in-frame only. Seen here are 15,000 to 20,000 clones, about 86% observed once, and the top ten hold 20% to 25%. The material was PBMCs, obtained in a trial of ipilimumab plus nivolumab as post-transplant consolidation. The receptors stem from a male donor with diffuse large B-cell lymphoma.

This sequence joins TRBV11-1 and TRBJ2-7; D is unclear. Per germline, CDR1 SGHAT and CDR2 FQDESV (reference sequence). V was shortened by 6 bases and J by 4 bases, with 10 bases between the two germline ends. This CDR3 is built from 12 residues. CDR3 nucleotide sequence: TGTGCCAGCAGTATATTGGGTTACGAGCAGTACTTC. This codes for CASSILGYEQYF.

The gene calls are TRBV7-3 and TRBJ2-3, with 7 positions matching TRBD2. Germline-derived CDR1 and CDR2 are SGHTA and FQGTGA. This CDR3 has 17 residues. V shed 2 bases, J shed 2 bases, and the junction held 10 bases outside the gene matches. In DNA form, the CDR3 reads TGTGCCAGCAGCTTAGTAGGCGGCGGGGGTATCACAGATACGCAGTATTTT. It specifies CASSLVGGGGITDTQYF.

The chain joins TRBV11-2 to TRBJ2-7; TRBD1 matches at 9 bases. CDR3 length: 13 amino acids. V dropped 5 bases and J dropped 2; count of bases not matched to a gene: 1. Germline assignment: CDR1 SGHAT and CDR2 FQNNGV. The CDR3 here is CASSRDRAYEQYF. The CDR3 DNA is TGTGCCAGCAGCCGGGACAGGGCCTACGAGCAGTACTTC.

The CDR3 spells CASSYHLGENEQFF. As DNA, the CDR3 is TGTGCCAGCAGCTATCATTTGGGCGAGAATGAGCAGTTCTTC. The rearrangement uses TRBV7-9 and TRBJ2-1; D gene ambiguous. The length of the CDR3 is 14 residues. Trimming took 4 bases from V and 7 from J, leaving 14 bases between them. Per the germline V gene, CDR1 is SEHNR and CDR2 is FQNEAQ (reference sequence).

The gene calls are TRBV5-4 and TRBJ2-5, with D possibly matching TRBD1 (6 bases). The DNA end lines up better with TRBJ2-7; the J call may be wrong. Germline V lookup: CDR1 SGHNT, CDR2 YYREEE (reference sequence). The CDR3 covers 15 residues. The CDR3 is CASSFDRKAYDEQYF. The CDR3 DNA sequence: TGTGCCAGCAGCTTCGACAGGAAGGCTTACGACGAGCAGTACTTC.

This chain uses TRBV11-1 with TRBJ1-2, with 7 bases that match TRBD1. The CDR3 consists of 14 residues. V dropped 3 bases and J dropped 7; count of bases not matched to a gene: 8. Per the germline V gene, CDR1 is SGHAT and CDR2 is FQDESV (reference sequence). The CDR3, as DNA: TGTGCCAGCAGCTTCCGGGACAGCTCCTCTGGCTACACCTTC. Translated, it gives CASSFRDSSSGYTF.

This sequence joins TRBV19 and TRBJ1-1, with D possibly matching TRBD1 (5 bases). Germline values: CDR1 LNHDA, CDR2 SQIVND (reference sequence). Trimming pared 5 bases from V and 2 bases from J, leaving 18 bases between. The CDR3 has 16 residues. CDR3 bases: TGTGCCAGTAGTTCGCCCAGGGAAGGGTTTAACACTGAAGCTTTCTTT. It encodes CASSSPREGFNTEAFF.

The J gene is TRBJ1-2, the V gene TRBV4-2, with D maybe TRBD1 (5 bases). Trimming removed 5 bases from V and 4 bases from J, with 17 bases in between. This CDR3 has 15 amino acids. The germline gives CDR1 LGHNA, CDR2 YNFKEQ. The CDR3 loop reads CASSLDGVGAYGYTF. In DNA, the CDR3 is TGTGCCAGCAGCTTGGACGGCGTTGGGGCCTATGGCTACACCTTC.

V is TRBV5-6 and J is TRBJ2-7, with TRBD2 identical over 12 bases. Looked up from germline, CDR1 is SGHDT and CDR2 is YYEEEE. Trimming at V came to 2 bases and at J to 2 bases, leaving 2 bases not matched to a gene. The CDR3 contains 15 residues. CDR3 in DNA: TGTGCCAGCAGCTTCGCTAGCGGGGGGGCCTACGAGCAGTACTTC. It translates to CASSFASGGAYEQYF. Supplemented by reference TRBV5-6 and TRBJ2-7, the full variable domain reads DAGVTQSPTHLIKTRGQQVTLRCSPKSGHDTVSWYQQALGQGPQFIFQYYEEEERQRGNFPDRFSGHQFPNYSSELNVNALLLGDSALYLCASSFASGGAYEQYFGPGTRLTVT.

The chain joins TRBV28 to TRBJ2-5; TRBD2 might be the D (6 bases). CDR1 MDHEN and CDR2 SYDVKM come from the germline V gene. V lost 5 bases to trimming and J lost 4 bases, with 14 bases between them. The CDR3 covers 14 residues. The CDR3 is CASSDSGTPETQYF. As DNA, the CDR3 is TGTGCCAGCAGTGACTCCGGGACTCCAGAGACCCAGTACTTC.

CDR3 sequence: CAWSRDRGLGNTIYF. DNA for the CDR3: TGTGCCTGGAGTCGGGACAGGGGGCTTGGAAACACCATATATTTT. The chain is built from TRBV30 and TRBJ1-3; 12 positions agree with TRBD1. Germline V lookup: CDR1 GTSNPN, CDR2 SVGIG (reference sequence). CDR3 length equals 15 residues. The V segment lost 2 bases and the J segment 3 bases; nucleotides outside the gene matches: 2.

The rearrangement uses TRBV23-1 and TRBJ2-5, with 10 bases fitting TRBD1. TRBV23-1 is marked as an open reading frame, function uncertain. With V trimmed by 4 bases and J by 1 base, 6 bases remained unmatched. This CDR3 has 16 residues. The CDR3 spells CASSPRTGGGQETQYF. In nucleotides, the CDR3 is TGCGCCAGCAGTCCGAGGACAGGGGGAGGCCAAGAGACCCAGTACTTC.

As DNA, the CDR3 is TGCGCCAGCAGTGAGATGGGGCAGGATAGCTACGAGCAGTACTTC. This codes for CASSEMGQDSYEQYF. The chain combines TRBV10-1 with TRBJ2-7, with D perhaps TRBD1 (5 bases). The CDR3 loop spans 15 amino acids. Trimming left V 2 bases short and J 3 bases short, with 14 bases between. The germline V gene encodes CDR1 WNHNN and CDR2 SYGVQD (reference sequence).

The J gene is TRBJ2-7, the V gene TRBV9; D may be TRBD2 (6 bases). The CDR3 spans 14 residues. Germline V gene sequence: CDR1 SGDLS, CDR2 YYNGEE. The V end lost 3 bases, the J end lost 2 bases, and 12 bases lay between the germline ends. The CDR3 nucleotides read TGTGCCAGCAGCGGGGGGGAGCGGACCTACGAGCAGTACTTC. Its protein is CASSGGERTYEQYF.

This rearrangement joins TRBV7-8 to TRBJ2-7; 9 bases are a match to TRBD2. Losses at the gene ends were 4 bases for V and 2 bases for J; bases not matched to a gene: 18. Germline-derived CDR1 and CDR2 are SGHVS and FQNEAQ. This CDR3 is 19 amino acids long. This CDR3 reads CASSSGGVAGALPTYEQYF. In DNA form, the CDR3 reads TGTGCCAGCAGCTCAGGAGGGGTAGCGGGGGCCCTCCCAACCTACGAGCAGTACTTC.

This clone was seen a single time. The CDR3 coding sequence is TGCAGTGCCGGACTAGCAGATACGCAGTATTTT. The encoded protein is CSAGLADTQYF. This chain connects TRBV20-1 to TRBJ2-3, with 7 bases matching TRBD2. Germline CDR1 reads DFQATT; CDR2 reads SNEGSKA (reference sequence). Unmatched junction bases numbered 1, after V lost 6 bases and J lost 4 bases. CDR3 size: 11 residues.

This chain connects TRBV6-5 to TRBJ2-7; no clear D gene. The CDR3 length is 14 residues. The germline V and J ends were trimmed by 5 bases and 2 bases, with 13 bases remaining between them. Germline V gives CDR1 MNHEY, CDR2 SVGAGI. CDR3 amino acids: CASSEWAETYEQYF. For the CDR3, the DNA is TGTGCCAGCAGTGAATGGGCTGAGACCTACGAGCAGTACTTC.

This clone was recorded once. The V call is TRBV6-5, the J call TRBJ2-4; a weak D match, TRBD1 (5 bases). This CDR3 comprises 16 residues. CDR1 and CDR2 (germline): MNHEY, SVGAGI. Trimming shortened V by 2 bases and J by 0 bases, and 11 bases separated the two germline ends. The CDR3 loop is CASSYDRQLAKNIQYF. Here the CDR3 DNA reads TGTGCCAGCAGTTACGACCGACAGTTAGCCAAAAACATTCAGTACTTC.

The chain links TRBV4-3 to TRBJ1-2, with D unresolved. Trimming took off 3 bases at V and 5 bases at J, with 16 bases between the two ends. Germline V gene data show CDR1 as LGHNA and CDR2 as YSLEER. The CDR3 is made up of 15 amino acids. CDR3 bases: TGCGCCAGCAGCCAGGCCCCAGACGGAGGTTATGGCTACACCTTC. The encoded protein is CASSQAPDGGYGYTF.

The chain's CDR3 is CASSLERQYNSPLHF. For the CDR3, the DNA is TGTGCCAGCAGCTTAGAACGACAGTATAATTCACCCCTCCACTTT. This sequence joins TRBV7-9 and TRBJ1-6; possibly TRBD1 for D (5 bases). V lost 1 base, J lost 4 bases, and 8 bases lay in between. Germline loops: CDR1 SEHNR, CDR2 FQNEAQ (reference sequence). CDR3 length: 15 residues.

The J gene is TRBJ2-5, the V gene TRBV9; D might be TRBD2 (7 bases). The length of the CDR3 is 14 residues. Germline V CDR1 and CDR2: SGDLS, YYNGEE. The V gene lost 4 bases and the J gene lost 1 base, with 11 bases spanning the gap. CDR3 DNA sequence: TGTGCCAGCAGCTTCGGGGGGCCCCAAGAGACCCAGTACTTC. Amino acid sequence: CASSFGGPQETQYF.

V usage is TRBV6-5 and J usage is TRBJ1-6, with D unresolved. Trimming left V 8 bases short and J 5 bases short, with 10 bases between. The CDR3 is 13 residues long. In germline, CDR1 is MNHEY, CDR2 SVGAGI. The CDR3 sequence is CASYGRDNSPLHF. The CDR3 coding sequence is TGTGCCAGCTACGGCAGAGATAATTCACCCCTCCACTTT.

The gene calls are TRBV19 and TRBJ2-3, with D possibly called TRBD1 or TRBD2 (5 bases each). V lost 4 bases to trimming and J lost 1 base, with 12 bases between them. The CDR3 is 15 amino acids. CDR1 and CDR2 (germline): LNHDA, SQIVND (reference sequence). The CDR3 sequence is CASSRGAAGTDTQYF. CDR3 DNA sequence: TGTGCCAGTAGTAGAGGGGCGGCGGGCACAGATACGCAGTATTTT. Full variable domain (missing parts from reference TRBV19 and TRBJ2-3): DGGITQSPKYLFRKEGQNVTLSCEQNLNHDAMYWYRQDPGQGLRLIYYSQIVNDFQKGDIAEGYSVSREKKESFPLTVTSAQKNPTAFYLCASSRGAAGTDTQYFGPGTRLTVL.

This clone was detected only once. The genes are TRBV7-9 and TRBJ1-1; D unclear. The V and J ends lost 5 bases and 1 base respectively, with 8 bases between them. The CDR3 runs to 13 residues. Per the germline V gene, CDR1 is SEHNR and CDR2 is FQNEAQ (reference sequence). CDR3 loop: CASSVDQNTEAFF. The CDR3 coding sequence is TGTGCCAGCAGCGTTGACCAGAACACTGAAGCTTTCTTT.

This chain connects TRBV6-1 to TRBJ2-3; D possibly uses TRBD1 or TRBD2 (5 bases each). V was shortened by 1 base and J by 10 bases, with 12 bases between the two germline ends. CDR3 length: 13 residues. In germline, CDR1 is MNHNS, CDR2 SASEGT. The chain's CDR3 is CASSEGDHYAQYF. CDR3 nucleotides: TGTGCCAGCAGTGAAGGGGACCACTACGCGCAGTATTTT.

This sequence joins TRBV28 and TRBJ1-5; TRBD1 matches at 7 bases. The CDR3 runs to 16 residues. Germline V CDR1 and CDR2: MDHEN, SYDVKM. After removal of 5 bases from V and 0 bases from J, the junction contained 7 bases not matched to a gene. The CDR3 spells CASSPGTVLSNQPQHF. CDR3 nucleotides: TGTGCCAGCAGTCCCGGGACAGTACTTAGCAATCAGCCCCAGCATTTT.